The subject of this entry is one TCR beta chain. The antigen remains undetermined. Germline CDR1 SGHTS, CDR2 YDEGEE. Trimming cost V 2 bases and J 2 bases, with 7 bases left between them. This CDR3 is 13 amino acids long. This sample is part of a study of human T cells and chemical hapten exposure. Across the whole study: Patch tests put 0.01% DPC on the upper back, and the results were checked at 6 days.

Study observations and caveats: PT1 expanded TCR numbers rose with patch test score.

MiXCR was run by TCRdb on the RACE reads, yielding one entry per CDR3 protein. The sample consists of a few hundred thousand distinct CDR3 sequences, around 6% of them appearing once. Time point reported: patch test 2, 6 weeks after DPC sensitization. The treatment: therapeutic diphenylcyclopropenone sensitization with weekly scalp DPC. This receptor was obtained from a woman in her late teens or twenties with alopecia areata. Some clones in this sample may be carry-over from other donors' samples. V usage is TRBV5-8 and J usage is TRBJ2-5, with D unresolved. The source was whole blood, collected in connection with sensitization to the hapten diphenylcyclopropenone (DPC). CDR3 nucleotides: TGTGCCAGCAGCTTTGACACGCAAGAGACCCAGTACTTC. This sequence encodes CASSFDTQETQYF.